Described below is a single T cell receptor beta chain sequence and its context. Its antigen is as yet unknown. Sorting of CD4+ naive, central memory, regulatory and stem cell-like memory cells was performed via CD45RO/CCR7/CD25/CD127/CD95/CD27. As every portion of the isolated RNA was reverse transcribed, the sequencing read expressed TCRB transcripts. Method: immunoSEQ multiplex PCR; TCRdb's copy keeps in-frame clones and lacks some. Here the sample spans 140,000 or so clones, roughly an eighth being singletons. This record belongs to a study of beta chain features in type 1 diabetes. Study findings and constraints: In every one of the four CD4+ subsets, TCRB CDR3s were moderately but significantly shorter in Type 1 diabetes patients.

The source material was central memory CD4+ T cells from blood. The sequence came from a young man with type 1 diabetes.

The CDR3 region is CASKRNYEQYF. DNA of the CDR3: TGTGCCAGCAAGAGAAACTACGAGCAGTACTTC. V and J are TRBV27 and TRBJ2-7; D is unresolved. The germline CDR1 and CDR2 sequences are MNHEY and SMNVEV (reference sequence). Trimming took off 7 bases at V and 3 bases at J, with 7 bases between the two ends. The length of the CDR3 is 11 residues.